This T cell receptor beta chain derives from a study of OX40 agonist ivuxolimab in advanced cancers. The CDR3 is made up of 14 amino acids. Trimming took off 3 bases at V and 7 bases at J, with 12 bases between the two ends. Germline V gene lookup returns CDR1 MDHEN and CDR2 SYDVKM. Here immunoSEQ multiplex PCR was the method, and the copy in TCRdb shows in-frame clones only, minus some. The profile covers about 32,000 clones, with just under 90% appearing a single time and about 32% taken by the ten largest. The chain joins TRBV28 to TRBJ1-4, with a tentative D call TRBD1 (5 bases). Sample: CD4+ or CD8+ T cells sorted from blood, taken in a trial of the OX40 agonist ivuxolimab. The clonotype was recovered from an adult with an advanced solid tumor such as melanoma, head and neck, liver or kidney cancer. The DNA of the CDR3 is TGTGCCAGCAGTTTCTCCAGGGAGGGTGAAAAACTGTTTTTT. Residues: CASSFSREGEKLFF.